The 17 T cell receptor beta chains reported below all come from one sample, sequenced in a study of CD8 T cell repertoires and HIV-1 epitope variants. Here immunoSEQ multiplex PCR was the method, and the copy in TCRdb shows in-frame clones only, minus some. The repertoire has 80,000 to 95,000 clones, around 75% of them found once; the top ten carry roughly 24%. The sequenced sample was uncultured baseline CD8+ T cells from peripheral blood mononuclear cells (PBMCs). All receptors derive from a male donor with HIV.

In regard to this clone: The sample carries other DNA sequences with the same CDR3. The J gene is TRBJ2-1, the V gene TRBV5-1; tentatively, D is TRBD1 (6 bases). The CDR3 contains 16 residues. Trimming removed 4 bases at V and 3 bases at J, with 17 bases between. Germline loops: CDR1 SGHRS, CDR2 YFSETQ. The CDR3 sequence is CASSREPGQFYNEQFF. For the CDR3, the DNA is TGCGCCAGCAGCCGCGAGCCGGGACAATTCTACAATGAGCAGTTCTTC.

This chain uses TRBV6-1 with TRBJ1-4; the D gene is possibly TRBD1 (5 bases). Germline V gene lookup returns CDR1 MNHNS and CDR2 SASEGT. The CDR3 has 14 residues. V was shortened by 5 bases and J by 8 bases, with 15 bases between the two germline ends. DNA of the CDR3: TGTGCCAGCAGTATTACGGGACTCGCAGAAAAACTGTTTTTT. This translates into CASSITGLAEKLFF.

The rearrangement links TRBV4-3 to TRBJ2-5, with D maybe TRBD2 (5 bases). This CDR3 is built from 14 residues. Germline CDR1 reads LGHNA; CDR2 reads YSLEER. Trimming cost V 0 bases and J 5 bases, with 10 bases left between them. In DNA form, the CDR3 reads TGCGCCAGCAGCCAAGAGGGAGAGCACGAGACCCAGTACTTC. The encoded protein is CASSQEGEHETQYF.

The chain is built from TRBV29-1 and TRBJ1-1, with 9 positions matching TRBD1. CDR3 length: 13 residues. The germline V gene encodes CDR1 SQVTM and CDR2 ANQGSEA. Trimming took 7 bases from V and 4 from J; bases not matched to a gene: 7. CDR3 residues: CSGRQGVSTEAFF. CDR3 DNA: TGCAGCGGGAGACAGGGGGTGAGCACTGAAGCTTTCTTT.

The chain carries TRBV28 and TRBJ1-2, with 7 bases fitting TRBD1. This CDR3 spans 16 amino acids. After removal of 5 bases from V and 1 base from J, the junction contained 10 bases not matched to a gene. Germline values: CDR1 MDHEN, CDR2 SYDVKM. The CDR3 region is CASSETGTAYNYGYTF. The CDR3 DNA follows: TGTGCCAGCAGTGAGACCGGGACAGCCTATAACTATGGCTACACCTTC.

V and J are TRBV5-1 and TRBJ2-7, with TRBD1 identical over 8 bases. CDR3 length equals 15 residues. CDR1 is SGHRS and CDR2 is YFSETQ in the germline V gene. The V and J ends lost 1 base and 6 bases, in that order; junction bases with no gene match: 9. The CDR3 is CASSLLGQGQGEQYF. Here the CDR3 DNA reads TGCGCCAGCAGCTTGTTAGGACAGGGTCAGGGCGAGCAGTACTTC.

This clone was observed a handful of times. This chain uses TRBV23-1 with TRBJ2-3; D is possibly TRBD2 (6 bases). TRBV23-1 is an ORF, and what it does is uncertain. Trimming took off 4 bases at V and 7 bases at J, with 18 bases between the two ends. The CDR3 is 15 residues long. CDR3 sequence (DNA): TGCGCCAGCAGTCCTGGGACTTTTGAAGGGCATACGCAGTATTTT. Translating it yields CASSPGTFEGHTQYF.

The V gene is TRBV6-6, the J gene TRBJ2-7, with 9 bases aligning to TRBD1. CDR1 MNHNY and CDR2 SVGAGI come from the germline V gene (reference sequence). This CDR3 contains 13 residues. V lost 6 bases and J lost 6; bases outside the gene matches: 6. The CDR3 sequence is CASRSTGGGEQYF. CDR3 coding DNA: TGTGCCAGCAGATCGACAGGGGGTGGCGAGCAGTACTTC.

This clone appeared a few times. The V and J genes are TRBV5-1 and TRBJ1-1, with unresolved D. This CDR3 contains 14 residues. With 5 bases removed from V and 0 bases from J, the gap between germline ends came to 11 bases. Germline-derived CDR1 and CDR2 are SGHRS and YFSETQ. This CDR3 reads CASRSDGMNTEAFF. CDR3 in DNA: TGCGCCAGCAGGTCGGACGGGATGAACACTGAAGCTTTCTTT. The complete variable domain, with remaining parts taken from reference TRBV5-1 and TRBJ1-1, reads KAGVTQTPRYLIKTRGQQVTLSCSPISGHRSVSWYQQTPGQGLQFLFEYFSETQRNKGNFPGRFSGRQFSNSRSEMNVSTLELGDSALYLCASRSDGMNTEAFFGQGTRLTVV.

The chain couples TRBV27 to TRBJ2-1; D is perhaps TRBD2 (6 bases). V lost 4 bases to trimming and J lost 0 bases, with 10 bases between them. Looked up from germline, CDR1 is MNHEY and CDR2 is SMNVEV (reference sequence). The CDR3 runs 15 residues. CDR3 protein: CASSSDYSSYNEQFF. DNA of the CDR3: TGTGCCAGCAGTTCGGACTACAGCTCCTACAATGAGCAGTTCTTC.

This clone was seen repeatedly, ten times or more. This chain joins TRBV28 and TRBJ1-1, with D hard to call. Germline V gene sequence: CDR1 MDHEN, CDR2 SYDVKM. The V end was cut by 10 bases, the J end by 5 bases, with 20 bases between. There are 14 residues in the CDR3. CDR3: CAISPWDPKTEAFF. CDR3 DNA: TGTGCCATCAGCCCCTGGGATCCCAAAACTGAAGCTTTCTTT.

J is TRBJ2-1 and V is TRBV6-6; weak D call: TRBD2 (5 bases). Looked up from germline, CDR1 is MNHNY and CDR2 is SVGAGI (reference sequence). With 8 bases removed from V and 9 bases from J, the gap between germline ends came to 14 bases. CDR3 size: 12 residues. The DNA of the CDR3 is TGTGCCAGCGCCTGGACCCGGGGTGAGCAGTTCTTC. Amino acid sequence: CASAWTRGEQFF.

The gene calls are TRBV4-1 and TRBJ2-5; 8 nucleotides align to TRBD2. This CDR3 comprises 20 residues. Germline V gives CDR1 MGHRA, CDR2 YSYEKL. With 2 bases clipped from V and 4 bases from J, the junction kept 21 bases outside the gene matches. CDR3: CASSQTLLGTSNRMRETQYF. CDR3 coding DNA: TGCGCCAGCAGCCAAACATTGCTCGGGACTAGTAATCGGATGCGAGAGACCCAGTACTTC.

A few counts support this clone. The gene calls are TRBV6-6 and TRBJ1-2, with D perhaps TRBD1 (5 bases). In germline, CDR1 is MNHNY, CDR2 SVGAGI (reference sequence). Trimming cost V 5 bases and J 0 bases, with 7 bases left between them. The CDR3 has 13 amino acids. The CDR3 coding sequence is TGTGCCAGCAGTCCACAGGCTAACTATGGCTACACCTTC. Its translation: CASSPQANYGYTF.

The chain joins TRBV9 to TRBJ2-7, with TRBD2 identical over 7 bases. This CDR3 has 15 amino acids. V shed 4 bases and J 5 bases; nucleotides not matched to a gene: 12. CDR1 and CDR2 from the germline V gene are SGDLS and YYNGEE. The CDR3 loop is CASSTQGGTTDEQYF. The CDR3 DNA reads TGTGCCAGCAGCACCCAGGGAGGGACTACGGACGAGCAGTACTTC.

This clone appeared once. This chain uses TRBV27 with TRBJ2-3; TRBD2 aligns across 7 bases. CDR1 MNHEY and CDR2 SMNVEV come from the germline V gene (reference sequence). J was trimmed by 5 bases and V by 3 bases; bases with no gene match: 8. The CDR3 runs 15 residues. The CDR3 DNA reads TGTGCCAGCAGTTTCAATGGGAGGGTCGGAGATACGCAGTATTTT. Protein: CASSFNGRVGDTQYF.

J is TRBJ1-1 and V is TRBV6-6, with D perhaps TRBD1 (6 bases). The germline gives CDR1 MNHNY, CDR2 SVGAGI (reference sequence). Trimming shortened V by 8 bases and J by 2 bases, and 18 bases separated the two germline ends. This CDR3 has 15 amino acids. DNA for the CDR3: TGTGCCAGCGTTCCGCGGTGGGGGGCAAACACTGAAGCTTTCTTT. Residues: CASVPRWGANTEAFF.